The 9 T cell receptor beta chains listed next were all sequenced from one sample in a study of STAT5B mutations in CD4+ large granular lymphocyte leukemia. TCRdb keeps only in-frame clones here, not all; method: immunoSEQ multiplex PCR. The sample lists 40,000 or so clones; about 80% were seen once. What was sequenced was CD4+ T cells from blood buffy coats. The receptors originated from a human donor in good health.

This clone appeared a single time. The V and J genes are TRBV5-1 and TRBJ2-5; unclear D gene. This CDR3 has 13 amino acids. V lost 1 base and J lost 5, with 9 bases in between. CDR1 is SGHRS and CDR2 is YFSETQ in the germline V gene. The CDR3 region is CASSLTAGETQYF. The CDR3 DNA follows: TGCGCCAGCAGCTTGACAGCCGGGGAGACCCAGTACTTC.

This clone was counted between two and nine times. The V and J genes are TRBV6-1 and TRBJ1-4, with TRBD1 identical over 7 bases. CDR3 size: 14 residues. V was clipped by 6 bases and J by 3 bases; unmatched bases: 4. The germline CDR1 and CDR2 sequences are MNHNS and SASEGT. CDR3 sequence (DNA): TGTGCCAGCAGAGCCGGGACAGCTAATGAAAAACTGTTTTTT. Protein sequence: CASRAGTANEKLFF.

V and J are TRBV27 and TRBJ1-4; D is possibly TRBD1 (5 bases). V was cut by 2 bases and J by 0 bases, with 22 bases left in between. This CDR3 has 20 amino acids. Germline-derived CDR1 and CDR2 are MNHEY and SMNVEV (reference sequence). The CDR3 loop is CASSLPPPRGRVTTNEKLFF. Here the CDR3 DNA reads TGTGCCAGCAGTTTACCGCCTCCCCGGGGCAGGGTAACAACTAATGAAAAACTGTTTTTT.

The chain links TRBV27 to TRBJ1-2; D possibly corresponds to TRBD1 (5 bases). Germline CDR1 is MNHEY and CDR2 is SMNVEV (reference sequence). CDR3 size: 15 residues. Trimming cost V 3 bases and J 2 bases, with 13 bases left between them. This chain's CDR3 is CASSFSGRANYGYTF. The CDR3 coding sequence is TGTGCCAGCAGTTTCTCGGGCAGGGCGAACTATGGCTACACCTTC.

V gene TRBV5-1 combines with J gene TRBJ2-3, with 7 bases that match TRBD2. From germline, CDR1 is SGHRS and CDR2 YFSETQ. The length of the CDR3 is 14 residues. After removal of 3 bases from V and 2 bases from J, the junction contained 3 bases not matched to a gene. In nucleotides, the CDR3 is TGCGCCAGCAGCTCCACTAGCGACACAGATACGCAGTATTTT. As protein: CASSSTSDTDTQYF.

The V gene is TRBV11-3, the J gene TRBJ2-1; no definite D call. The germline V gene has CDR1 SGHNT and CDR2 YENEEA. The germline V and J ends were trimmed by 2 bases and 2 bases, with 7 bases remaining between them. This CDR3 is 14 amino acids long. CDR3 nucleotide sequence: TGTGCCAGCAGCTTATTTGGGACCTACAATGAGCAGTTCTTC. Translation gives CASSLFGTYNEQFF.

The V and J genes are TRBV7-2 and TRBJ2-7; D not resolved. CDR1 SGHTA and CDR2 FQGNSA come from the germline V gene. CDR3 length: 13 residues. Trimming stripped 5 bases from V and 1 base from J, with 9 bases between. CDR3 protein: CASSPGVSYEQYF. CDR3 coding DNA: TGTGCCAGCAGCCCGGGCGTTTCCTACGAGCAGTACTTC.

The chain couples TRBV5-1 to TRBJ1-3; D might be TRBD1 (6 bases). CDR3 length: 17 amino acids. CDR1 SGHRS and CDR2 YFSETQ come from the germline V gene. Trimming removed 4 bases at V and 0 bases at J, with 17 bases between. In DNA, the CDR3 is TGCGCCAGCAGCCCTTCCGGGGGCACGGGCTCTGGAAACACCATATATTTT. It yields the protein CASSPSGGTGSGNTIYF.

This chain links TRBV10-3 with TRBJ1-2; 7 nucleotides line up with TRBD1. V was clipped by 3 bases and J by 8 bases; unmatched bases: 15. The CDR3 length is 16 residues. CDR1 ENHRY and CDR2 SYGVKD come from the germline V gene. Here the CDR3 reads CAISELEVGGLGGYTF. CDR3 DNA sequence: TGTGCCATCAGTGAATTGGAGGTAGGGGGCCTTGGCGGCTACACCTTC.